Given below is one T cell receptor (beta chain) in context. This CDR3 has 17 residues. Germline V gene sequence: CDR1 SGHDN, CDR2 FVKESK. The sample originates from a study of shared T cell receptors in the human thymus. Using immunoSEQ multiplex PCR, the repertoire was profiled, and TCRdb retains in-frame clones only, with some absent. The data show 65,000 to 70,000 clones, with about 95% seen just once and 0.03% to 0.04% held by the top ten. The origin of this receptor is a human donor. V is TRBV14 and J is TRBJ2-5; tentatively, D is TRBD1 (6 bases). The J call may be incorrect, as the DNA end agrees better with TRBJ2-7. The sample consisted of thymocytes. CDR3 sequence: CASSQWAQGLAPYEQYF. The CDR3 DNA reads TGTGCCAGCAGCCAATGGGCTCAGGGGCTCGCACCCTACGAGCAGTACTTC.